This entry lists 7 T cell receptor beta chains sequenced from one sample in a study of cytomegalovirus exposure and HLA in healthy donors. The PCR made use of 60 Vbeta and 13 Jbeta primers. This table comes from immunoSEQ multiplex PCR, and its TCRdb copy is limited to in-frame clones, with some not included. The sample carries some 150,000 clones, approximately 79% recorded once. Sequenced sample: PBMCs. The receptors were sampled from a man aged 55-75 years in good health and CMV-seronegative.

The genes are TRBV30 and TRBJ2-3; weak D call: TRBD2 (6 bases). Germline loops: CDR1 GTSNPN, CDR2 SVGIG (reference sequence). The CDR3 covers 14 residues. Trimming pared 4 bases from V and 2 bases from J, leaving 13 bases between. CDR3 nucleotides: TGTGCCTGGAAGGCTAGCGCCTACACAGATACGCAGTATTTT. Residues: CAWKASAYTDTQYF.

This clone showed up just once. The CDR3 sequence: CASSLFVSRGGYTF. In DNA form, the CDR3 reads TGTGCCAGCAGTTTATTTGTCTCCCGAGGGGGCTACACCTTC. The chain uses TRBV28 and TRBJ1-2; no firm D call. The CDR3 covers 14 residues. Germline V gene sequence: CDR1 MDHEN, CDR2 SYDVKM. V lost 1 base and J 8 bases, leaving 14 bases between the germline ends.

This chain links TRBV4-2 with TRBJ2-7, with a tentative D call TRBD2 (6 bases). V was cut by 0 bases and J by 0 bases, with 12 bases left in between. CDR3 length equals 16 residues. The V gene's germline CDR1 is LGHNA and CDR2 YNFKEQ. CDR3 coding DNA: TGTGCCAGCAGCCAAGACTACGGGGGTAGCTCCTACGAGCAGTACTTC. Translation: CASSQDYGGSSYEQYF.

V usage is TRBV6-5 and J usage is TRBJ1-2; D may be TRBD1 (6 bases). V lost 0 bases and J 6 bases, leaving 11 bases between the germline ends. Germline loops: CDR1 MNHEY, CDR2 SVGAGI. The CDR3 totals 14 residues. DNA of the CDR3: TGTGCCAGCAGTTACTCCCCTGGACAGAATGGCTACACCTTC. Translated, it gives CASSYSPGQNGYTF.

On this clone: Compared with germline, one end of the junction differs, possibly owing to a read error. The chain couples TRBV7-9 to TRBJ1-5, with 8 bases fitting TRBD1. Germline V gives CDR1 SEHNR, CDR2 FQNEAQ (reference sequence). The CDR3 spans 15 residues. In DNA form, the CDR3 reads TGTGCCAGCAGCCCAACAGGGGGGGACAATCGGCCCCAGCATTTT. Protein sequence: CASSPTGGDNRPQHF.

The chain joins TRBV29-1 to TRBJ2-5, with D uncertain. The ends were cut back, 4 bases at V and 1 base at J, with 7 bases in the middle. The CDR3 covers 12 residues. The germline gives CDR1 SQVTM, CDR2 ANQGSEA. The CDR3 region is CSVVSGQETQYF. DNA of the CDR3: TGCAGCGTTGTGTCGGGCCAAGAGACCCAGTACTTC.

This sequence joins TRBV30 and TRBJ1-2; a possible D gene is TRBD1 (5 bases). Germline lookup yields CDR1 GTSNPN and CDR2 SVGIG (reference sequence). V dropped 3 bases and J dropped 3 bases, with 14 bases sitting between them. This CDR3 has 14 residues. The CDR3 reads CAWRYLGQHYGYTF. The CDR3 DNA reads as TGTGCCTGGAGGTACTTGGGGCAGCACTATGGCTACACCTTC.